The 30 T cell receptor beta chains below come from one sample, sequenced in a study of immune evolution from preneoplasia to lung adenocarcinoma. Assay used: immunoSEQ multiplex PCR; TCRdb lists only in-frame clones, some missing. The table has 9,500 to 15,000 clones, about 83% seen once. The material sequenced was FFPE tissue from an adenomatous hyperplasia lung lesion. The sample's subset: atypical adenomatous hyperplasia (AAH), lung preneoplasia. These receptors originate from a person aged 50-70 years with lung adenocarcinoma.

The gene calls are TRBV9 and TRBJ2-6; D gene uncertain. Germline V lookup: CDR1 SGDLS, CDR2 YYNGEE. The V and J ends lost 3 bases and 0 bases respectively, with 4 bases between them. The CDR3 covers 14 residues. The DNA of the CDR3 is TGTGCCAGCAGCGGATACTCTGGGGCCAACGTCCTGACTTTC. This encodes CASSGYSGANVLTF.

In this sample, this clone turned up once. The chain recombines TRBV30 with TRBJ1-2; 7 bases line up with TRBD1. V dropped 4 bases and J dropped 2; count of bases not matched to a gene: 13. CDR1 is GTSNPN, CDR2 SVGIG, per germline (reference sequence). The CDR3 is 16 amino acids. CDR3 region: CAWISTGYYMNYGYTF. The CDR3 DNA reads TGTGCCTGGATCTCGACAGGGTATTATATGAACTATGGCTACACCTTC.

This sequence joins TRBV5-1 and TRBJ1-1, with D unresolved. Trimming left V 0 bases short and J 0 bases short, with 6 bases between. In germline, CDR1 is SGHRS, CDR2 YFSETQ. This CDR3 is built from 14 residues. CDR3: CASSLDGLNTEAFF. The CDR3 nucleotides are TGCGCCAGCAGCTTGGACGGACTGAACACTGAAGCTTTCTTT.

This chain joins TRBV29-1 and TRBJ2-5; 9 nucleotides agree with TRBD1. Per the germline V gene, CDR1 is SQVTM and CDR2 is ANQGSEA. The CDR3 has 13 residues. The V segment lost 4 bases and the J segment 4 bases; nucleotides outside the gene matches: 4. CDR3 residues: CSVAGQGSETQYF. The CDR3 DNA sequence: TGCAGCGTTGCTGGACAGGGGTCAGAGACCCAGTACTTC.

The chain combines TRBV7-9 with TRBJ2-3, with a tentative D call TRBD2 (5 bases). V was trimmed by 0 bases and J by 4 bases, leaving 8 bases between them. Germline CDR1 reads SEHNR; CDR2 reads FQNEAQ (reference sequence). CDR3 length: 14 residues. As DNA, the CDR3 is TGTGCCAGCAGCTTAGCGGGGAGAGCAGATACGCAGTATTTT. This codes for CASSLAGRADTQYF.

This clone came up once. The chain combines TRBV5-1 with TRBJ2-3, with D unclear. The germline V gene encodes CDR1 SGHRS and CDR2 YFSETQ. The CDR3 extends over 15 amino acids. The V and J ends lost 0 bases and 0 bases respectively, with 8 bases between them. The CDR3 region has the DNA TGCGCCAGCAGCTTGGCCGGTCCTAGCACAGATACGCAGTATTTT. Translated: CASSLAGPSTDTQYF.

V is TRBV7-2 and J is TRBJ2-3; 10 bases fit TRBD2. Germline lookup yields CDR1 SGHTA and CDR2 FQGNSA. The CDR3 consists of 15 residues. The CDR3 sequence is CAAGASGRLTDTQYF. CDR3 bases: TGTGCTGCAGGGGCTAGCGGGAGACTCACAGATACGCAGTATTTT.

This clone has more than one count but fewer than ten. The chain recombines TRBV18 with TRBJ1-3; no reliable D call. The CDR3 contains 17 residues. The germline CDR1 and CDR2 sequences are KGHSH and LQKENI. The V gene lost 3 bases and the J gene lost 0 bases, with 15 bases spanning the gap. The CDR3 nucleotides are TGTGCCAGCTCACCGGCGATCAGACATCTCTCTGGAAACACCATATATTTT. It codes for CASSPAIRHLSGNTIYF.

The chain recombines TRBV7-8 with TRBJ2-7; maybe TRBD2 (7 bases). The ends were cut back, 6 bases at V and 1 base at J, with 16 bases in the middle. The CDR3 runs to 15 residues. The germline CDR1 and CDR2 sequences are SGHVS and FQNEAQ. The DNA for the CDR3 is TGTGCCAGCAGAGAAAAGGGGGGGGATTCCTACGAGCAGTACTTC. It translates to CASREKGGDSYEQYF.

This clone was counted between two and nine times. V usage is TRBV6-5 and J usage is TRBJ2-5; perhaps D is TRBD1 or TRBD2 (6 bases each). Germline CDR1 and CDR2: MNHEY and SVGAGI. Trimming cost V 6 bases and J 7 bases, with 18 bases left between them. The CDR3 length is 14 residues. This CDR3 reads CASSPEFRGPTQYF. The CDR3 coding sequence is TGTGCCAGCAGCCCCGAGTTCCGGGGGCCGACCCAGTACTTC.

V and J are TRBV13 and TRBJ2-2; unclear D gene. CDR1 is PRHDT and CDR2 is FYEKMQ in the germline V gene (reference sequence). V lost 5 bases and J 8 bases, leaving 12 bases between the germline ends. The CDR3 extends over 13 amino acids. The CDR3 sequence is CASSPATSGELFF. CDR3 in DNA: TGTGCCAGCAGCCCAGCCACCTCTGGGGAGCTGTTTTTT.

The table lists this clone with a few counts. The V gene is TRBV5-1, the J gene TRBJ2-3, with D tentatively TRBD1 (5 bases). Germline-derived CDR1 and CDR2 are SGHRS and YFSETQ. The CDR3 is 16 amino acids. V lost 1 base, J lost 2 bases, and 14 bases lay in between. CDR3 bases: TGCGCCAGCAGCTTGTCAGGGCAACAATTCACAGATACGCAGTATTTT. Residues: CASSLSGQQFTDTQYF.

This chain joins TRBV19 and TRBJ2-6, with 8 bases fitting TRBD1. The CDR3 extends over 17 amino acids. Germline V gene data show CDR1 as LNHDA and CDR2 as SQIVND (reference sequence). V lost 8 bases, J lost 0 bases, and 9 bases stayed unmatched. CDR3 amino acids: CASVRGQGDSGANVLTF. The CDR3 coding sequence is TGTGCCAGTGTGCGAGGACAGGGAGACTCTGGGGCCAACGTCCTGACTTTC.

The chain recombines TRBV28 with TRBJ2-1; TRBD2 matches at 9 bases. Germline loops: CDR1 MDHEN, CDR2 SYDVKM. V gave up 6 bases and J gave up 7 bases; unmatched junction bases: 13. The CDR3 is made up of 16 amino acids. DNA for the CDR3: TGTGCCAGCAGCTGGGGGGGCATAGCGGGAGCGAATGAGCAGTTCTTC. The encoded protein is CASSWGGIAGANEQFF.

As DNA, the CDR3 is TGTGCCAGCAGCCCAGTTAACACCGGGGAGCTGTTTTTT. It specifies CASSPVNTGELFF. The chain carries TRBV7-6 and TRBJ2-2; D is unresolved. Germline V gene data show CDR1 as SGHVS and CDR2 as FNYEAQ. Deletions cut 5 bases from V and 2 bases from J, with 6 bases between. The CDR3 is 13 amino acids.

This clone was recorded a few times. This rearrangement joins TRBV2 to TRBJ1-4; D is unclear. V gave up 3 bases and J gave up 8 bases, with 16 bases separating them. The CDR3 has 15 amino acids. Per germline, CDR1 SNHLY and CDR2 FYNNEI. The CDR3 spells CASSEYMGLGEKLFF. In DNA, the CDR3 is TGTGCCAGCAGTGAGTACATGGGGTTGGGAGAAAAACTGTTTTTT.

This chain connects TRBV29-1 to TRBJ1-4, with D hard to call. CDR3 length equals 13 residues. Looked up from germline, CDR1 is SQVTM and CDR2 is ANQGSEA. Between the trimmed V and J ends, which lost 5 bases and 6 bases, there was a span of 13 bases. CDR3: CSVRGNLDEKLFF. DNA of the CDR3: TGCAGCGTTAGAGGGAACTTGGATGAAAAACTGTTTTTT.

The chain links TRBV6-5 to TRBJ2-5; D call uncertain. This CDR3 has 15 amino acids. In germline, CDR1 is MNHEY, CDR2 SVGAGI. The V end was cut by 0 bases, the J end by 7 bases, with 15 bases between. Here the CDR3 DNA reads TGTGCCAGCAGTTACTCCGTCACAGAGCGAAGGACCCAGTACTTC. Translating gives CASSYSVTERRTQYF.

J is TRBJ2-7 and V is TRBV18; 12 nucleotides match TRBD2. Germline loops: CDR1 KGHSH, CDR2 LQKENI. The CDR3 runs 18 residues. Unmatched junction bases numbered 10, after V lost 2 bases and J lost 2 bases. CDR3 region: CASSPIRWGLAGPYEQYF. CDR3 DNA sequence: TGTGCCAGCTCACCAATCCGGTGGGGACTAGCGGGCCCCTACGAGCAGTACTTC.

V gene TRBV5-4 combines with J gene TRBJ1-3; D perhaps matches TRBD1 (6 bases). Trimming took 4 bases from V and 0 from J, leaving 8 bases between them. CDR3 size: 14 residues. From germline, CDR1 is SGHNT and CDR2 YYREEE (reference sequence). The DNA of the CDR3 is TGTGCCAGCAGCCGGGACATCTCTGGAAACACCATATATTTT. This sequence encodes CASSRDISGNTIYF.

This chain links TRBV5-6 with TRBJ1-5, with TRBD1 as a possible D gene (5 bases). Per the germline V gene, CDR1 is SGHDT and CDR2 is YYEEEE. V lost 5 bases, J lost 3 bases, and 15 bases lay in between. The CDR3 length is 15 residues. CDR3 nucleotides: TGTGCCAGCAGGTTAAGATCAGGGATCAATCAGCCCCAGCATTTT. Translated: CASRLRSGINQPQHF.

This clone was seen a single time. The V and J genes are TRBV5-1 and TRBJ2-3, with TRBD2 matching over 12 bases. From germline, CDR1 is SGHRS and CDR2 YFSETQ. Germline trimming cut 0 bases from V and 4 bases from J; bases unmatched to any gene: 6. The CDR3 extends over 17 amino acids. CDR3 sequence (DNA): TGCGCCAGCAGCTTGGGGGCTAGCGGGAGGGCCTCAGATACGCAGTATTTT. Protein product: CASSLGASGRASDTQYF.

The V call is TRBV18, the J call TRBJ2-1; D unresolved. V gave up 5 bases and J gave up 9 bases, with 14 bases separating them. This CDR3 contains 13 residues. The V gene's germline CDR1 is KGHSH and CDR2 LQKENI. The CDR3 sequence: CASSFPGVREQFF. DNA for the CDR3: TGTGCCAGCTCATTTCCTGGGGTTCGTGAGCAGTTCTTC.

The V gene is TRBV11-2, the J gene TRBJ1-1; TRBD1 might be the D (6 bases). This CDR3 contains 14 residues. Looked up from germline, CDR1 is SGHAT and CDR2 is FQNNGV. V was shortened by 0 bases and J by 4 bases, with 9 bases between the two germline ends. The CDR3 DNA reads TGTGCCAGCAGCTTAGAGGGGGCAGGCACTGAAGCTTTCTTT. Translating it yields CASSLEGAGTEAFF.

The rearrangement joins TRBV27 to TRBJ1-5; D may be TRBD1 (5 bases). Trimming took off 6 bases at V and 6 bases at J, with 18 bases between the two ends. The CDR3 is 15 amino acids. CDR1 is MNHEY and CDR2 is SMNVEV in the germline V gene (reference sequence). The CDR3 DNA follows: TGTGCCAGCAGACCGGGCTTGGGTGGGGGTCAGCCCCAGCATTTT. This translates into CASRPGLGGGQPQHF.

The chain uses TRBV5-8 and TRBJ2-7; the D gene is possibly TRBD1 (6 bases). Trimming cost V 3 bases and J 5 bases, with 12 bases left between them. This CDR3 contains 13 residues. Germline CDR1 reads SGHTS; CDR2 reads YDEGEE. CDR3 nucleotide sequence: TGTGCCAGCAGCTACAGGGTCGTCAACGAGCAGTACTTC. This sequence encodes CASSYRVVNEQYF.

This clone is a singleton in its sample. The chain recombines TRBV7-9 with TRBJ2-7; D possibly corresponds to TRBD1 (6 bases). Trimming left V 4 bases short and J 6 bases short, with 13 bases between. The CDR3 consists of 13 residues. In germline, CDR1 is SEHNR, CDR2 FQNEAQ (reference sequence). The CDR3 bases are TGTGCCAGCAGCTACCAACAGGGTAGCGAGCAGTACTTC. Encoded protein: CASSYQQGSEQYF.

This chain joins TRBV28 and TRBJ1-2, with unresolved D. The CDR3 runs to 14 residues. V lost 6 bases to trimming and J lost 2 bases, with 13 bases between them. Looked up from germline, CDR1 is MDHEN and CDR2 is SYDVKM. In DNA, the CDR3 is TGTGCCAGCAGCCGACCAGGACTCAACTATGGCTACACCTTC. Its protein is CASSRPGLNYGYTF.

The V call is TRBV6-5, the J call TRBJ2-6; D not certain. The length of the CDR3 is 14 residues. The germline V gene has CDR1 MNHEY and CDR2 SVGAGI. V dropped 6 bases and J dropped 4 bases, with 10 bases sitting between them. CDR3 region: CASRPGSGANVLTF. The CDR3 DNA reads TGTGCCAGCAGGCCGGGTTCCGGGGCCAACGTCCTGACTTTC.

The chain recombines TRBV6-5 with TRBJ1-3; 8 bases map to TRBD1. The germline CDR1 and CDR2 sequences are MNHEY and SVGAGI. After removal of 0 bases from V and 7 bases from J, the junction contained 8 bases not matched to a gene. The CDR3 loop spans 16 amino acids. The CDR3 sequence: CASSYSSTGVGNTIYF. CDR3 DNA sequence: TGTGCCAGCAGTTACTCGTCGACAGGGGTGGGGAACACCATATATTTT.